This is a list of T cell receptor beta chains from one sample in a study of T cells in Graves' hyperthyroidism and ophthalmopathy. TCRdb re-derived calls from the multiplex PCR reads in MiXCR, one entry per CDR3 protein. The table lists over 150,000 distinct CDR3 sequences, roughly a sixth of them singletons. Specimen: blood. All receptors derive from a woman in her forties or fifties with Graves' hyperthyroidism. Each CDR3 is given with its conserved first and last residue. The D gene is left open where the match is weak. For some rows the clone size is stated as once, few or many, or as a class when expanded; others skip it.

D: -
V: TRBV7-9
J: TRBJ2-1
size: few
DNA: TGTGCCAGCGGCCCCCGCCTTAAGTTGGGAGGTGAGCGGAACATAAACAATGAGCAGTTCTTC
CDR3: CASGPRLKLGGERNINNEQFF

D: TRBD1
V: TRBV19
J: TRBJ1-2
size: many
DNA: TGTGCCAGTACCAGGGACAGGGCATATTATGGCTACACCTTC
CDR3: CASTRDRAYYGYTF

D: TRBD2
V: TRBV7-9
J: TRBJ2-7
size: many
DNA: TGTGCCAGCAGCTTAGGTCGTTTGACTAGCGAGAGCTACGAGCAGTACTTC
CDR3: CASSLGRLTSESYEQYF

D: -
V: TRBV12-3/TRBV12-4
J: TRBJ1-4
size: many
DNA: TGTGCCAGCAGTTTTTCGGGTCTCGGCGGGAAACTGTTTTTT
CDR3: CASSFSGLGGKLFF

D: -
V: TRBV6-2/TRBV6-3
J: TRBJ1-5
size: many
DNA: TGTGCCAGCAACCGACAGGCGAGCAATCAGCCCCAGCATTTT
CDR3: CASNRQASNQPQHF

D: TRBD2
V: TRBV3-1
J: TRBJ2-7
size: many
DNA: TGTGCCAGCAGACAGACTAGCGGGAGGGCTGGCGAGCAGTACTTC
CDR3: CASRQTSGRAGEQYF

D: -
V: TRBV7-7
J: TRBJ2-5
size: -
DNA: TGTGCTGGCAGCTTAGAGGTGGGGCGCCAAGGGACCCAGTACTTC
CDR3: CAGSLEVGRQGTQYF

D: -
V: TRBV29-1
J: TRBJ2-5
size: -
DNA: TGCACTCTTGATGGAGGAATGGGTGGAGAGACCCAGTACTTC
CDR3: CTLDGGMGGETQYF

D: TRBD2
V: TRBV11-3
J: TRBJ2-7
size: -
DNA: TGTGCCAGCAGCCCCAGGACTAGTCAGCACGAGCAGTACTTC
CDR3: CASSPRTSQHEQYF

D: TRBD1
V: TRBV20-1
J: TRBJ1-1
size: many
DNA: TGCAGTGCTAGAACTGGACAGGAGCTGAGGGCTTTCTTT
CDR3: CSARTGQELRAFF

D: -
V: TRBV3-1
J: TRBJ1-3
size: -
DNA: TGTGCCAGCAGCCCAGCCCTCCAGGGTTACTCTGGAAACACCATATATTTT
CDR3: CASSPALQGYSGNTIYF

D: -
V: TRBV18
J: TRBJ1-5
size: many
DNA: TGTGCCAGCTCACCACCTTGGAATTCTGCTCAGCCCCAGCATTTT
CDR3: CASSPPWNSAQPQHF

D: TRBD2
V: TRBV11-2
J: TRBJ2-1
size: many
DNA: TGTGCCAGCAGCTCTCAGGGACTAGCGGGGCTTAATGAGCAGTTCTTC
CDR3: CASSSQGLAGLNEQFF

D: -
V: TRBV30
J: TRBJ1-5
size: few
DNA: TGTGCCTGGAGTTTCCAGGGAACTCAGCCCCAGCATTTT
CDR3: CAWSFQGTQPQHF

D: -
V: TRBV5-5
J: TRBJ2-5
size: few
DNA: TGTGCCAGCAGCTTACAGGGTAAATCGGCCCAGTACTTC
CDR3: CASSLQGKSAQYF

D: -
V: TRBV6-5
J: TRBJ2-1
size: -
DNA: TGTGCCAGCAGTTACGCCGCCGGGACGTACAATGAGCAGTTCTTC
CDR3: CASSYAAGTYNEQFF